This TCR beta chain comes out of a study of blood T cell repertoires in COVID-19. Study details: T cells, B-cell-depleted T cells, or PBMCs provided the cDNA or gDNA that served as material.

Participant-given clinical history determined each cohort assignment. Profiled with immunoSEQ multiplex PCR; TCRdb holds only in-frame clones, not every one. Of a few hundred thousand clones in the sample, 80% to 90% were seen once. The V and J ends lost 3 bases and 0 bases respectively, with 15 bases between them. This CDR3 spans 16 amino acids. Germline CDR1 is SGHRS and CDR2 is YFSETQ. Sequencing input: PBMCs or T cells enriched from blood (not recorded which). The receptor's source is a man aged 25 to 40 who had recovered from COVID-19. The chain is built from TRBV5-1 and TRBJ1-1; a weak D match, TRBD1 (5 bases). The CDR3 loop is CASSSDPGTLNTEAFF. CDR3 DNA: TGCGCCAGCAGCTCCGACCCTGGGACTCTGAACACTGAAGCTTTCTTT.